The 22 T cell receptor beta chains listed next were all sequenced from one sample in a study of blood T cell repertoires in COVID-19. Clones were sequenced by immunoSEQ multiplex PCR, and TCRdb holds only the in-frame ones, with some missing. The sample shows around 43,000 clones, approximately 91% of them seen only once. Material: peripheral blood. These receptors all stem from a man aged 50 or older with active COVID-19.

The chain uses TRBV4-2 and TRBJ1-1, with D unclear. This CDR3 spans 12 amino acids. Germline lookup yields CDR1 LGHNA and CDR2 YNFKEQ. V dropped 4 bases and J dropped 2 bases, with 5 bases sitting between them. CDR3 nucleotides: TGTGCCAGCAGCCGAGGCAACACTGAAGCTTTCTTT. Its translation is CASSRGNTEAFF.

The CDR3 coding sequence is TGTGCCAGTAGTATCAGGGTGACAGGAGGCCAAGAGACCCAGTACTTC. This codes for CASSIRVTGGQETQYF. The genes are TRBV19 and TRBJ2-5, with D maybe TRBD1 (6 bases). The ends were cut back, 3 bases at V and 1 base at J, with 15 bases in the middle. The CDR3 loop spans 16 amino acids. CDR1 and CDR2 (germline): LNHDA, SQIVND (reference sequence).

This chain connects TRBV19 to TRBJ2-7, with 9 bases fitting TRBD1. Germline V gene sequence: CDR1 LNHDA, CDR2 SQIVND (reference sequence). The V gene end was trimmed by 5 bases and the J gene end by 1 base; junction bases not matched to a gene: 6. The CDR3 runs to 15 residues. CDR3 region: CASSVGTGSSYEQYF. CDR3 nucleotide sequence: TGTGCCAGTAGTGTCGGGACAGGGAGTTCCTACGAGCAGTACTTC.

The DNA for the CDR3 is TGTGCCAGCAGTTTATGGTCTAGCGGGAGTCAAGAGACCCAGTACTTC. The encoded protein is CASSLWSSGSQETQYF. This chain uses TRBV27 with TRBJ2-5; 10 bases agree with TRBD2. Germline values: CDR1 MNHEY, CDR2 SMNVEV (reference sequence). The CDR3 has 16 residues. The trim removed 1 base at V and 2 bases at J, leaving 4 bases unmatched.

The genes are TRBV5-1 and TRBJ2-7; tentative D call: TRBD2 (6 bases). The CDR3 runs 13 residues. CDR1 is SGHRS and CDR2 is YFSETQ in the germline V gene. V dropped 2 bases and J dropped 0 bases, with 6 bases sitting between them. The DNA of the CDR3 is TGCGCCAGCAGCTTCGGGAGCTCCTACGAGCAGTACTTC. Translating gives CASSFGSSYEQYF.

This clone was seen once. The gene calls are TRBV28 and TRBJ2-1; 7 bases agree with TRBD2. From germline, CDR1 is MDHEN and CDR2 SYDVKM. The CDR3 consists of 16 residues. V was pared by 3 bases and J by 9 bases, with 14 bases of the junction left unmatched. The CDR3, as DNA: TGTGCCAGCAGTTTCCCCCCGGGACTATCATTTGGTGAGCAGTTCTTC. Residues: CASSFPPGLSFGEQFF. The full variable domain, in which reference TRBV28 and TRBJ2-1 provide the parts outside the CDR3, is DVKVTQSSRYLVKRTGEKVFLECVQDMDHENMFWYRQDPGLGLRLIYFSYDVKMKEKGDIPEGYSVSREKKERFSLILESASTNQTSMYLCASSFPPGLSFGEQFFGPGTRLTVL.

The chain combines TRBV7-8 with TRBJ2-3; D uncertain. Germline-derived CDR1 and CDR2 are SGHVS and FQNEAQ. The CDR3 is made up of 17 amino acids. V lost 1 base to trimming and J lost 0 bases, with 14 bases between them. In DNA, the CDR3 is TGTGCCAGCAGCTTAGGCCTACTCCACCCTAGCACAGATACGCAGTATTTT. It encodes CASSLGLLHPSTDTQYF.

This clone was recorded once. The chain is built from TRBV28 and TRBJ1-4; 7 bases match TRBD1. The CDR3 has 14 residues. Germline V gene lookup returns CDR1 MDHEN and CDR2 SYDVKM. With V trimmed by 3 bases and J by 8 bases, 6 bases remained unmatched. CDR3 sequence: CASSFQTGWEKLFF. CDR3 DNA: TGTGCCAGCAGTTTCCAGACAGGGTGGGAAAAACTGTTTTTT. The entire variable domain, with the rest obtained from reference TRBV28 and TRBJ1-4, is as follows: DVKVTQSSRYLVKRTGEKVFLECVQDMDHENMFWYRQDPGLGLRLIYFSYDVKMKEKGDIPEGYSVSREKKERFSLILESASTNQTSMYLCASSFQTGWEKLFFGSGTQLSVL.

The chain combines TRBV2 with TRBJ1-1, with D hard to call. This CDR3 is 13 amino acids long. V was pared by 7 bases and J by 10 bases, with 19 bases between. The germline V gene encodes CDR1 SNHLY and CDR2 FYNNEI. CDR3 DNA sequence: TGTGCCAGCACTCTCCTAGACCGCGCGGGAGCTTTCTTT. Encoded protein: CASTLLDRAGAFF.

The CDR3 bases are TGTGCCAGCTCACCCCGAGGAGGGGGCGGCGGCTCCGGCAATCAGCCCCAGCATTTT. This translates into CASSPRGGGGGSGNQPQHF. V is TRBV18 and J is TRBJ1-5, with 7 bases matching TRBD1. CDR1 and CDR2 from the germline V gene are KGHSH and LQKENI. The CDR3 is made up of 19 amino acids. V was clipped by 3 bases and J by 2 bases; unmatched bases: 16.

This sequence joins TRBV4-2 and TRBJ1-6; D remains ambiguous. The CDR3 totals 14 residues. The V and J ends lost 0 bases and 7 bases respectively, with 7 bases between them. The germline CDR1 and CDR2 sequences are LGHNA and YNFKEQ. CDR3 in amino acids: CASSQDRRNSPLHF. The CDR3 DNA follows: TGTGCCAGCAGCCAAGATAGGAGGAATTCACCCCTCCACTTT.

This clone was found a few times. The chain combines TRBV25-1 with TRBJ2-7, with 11 bases aligning to TRBD2. Germline loops: CDR1 MGHDK, CDR2 SYGVNS. V gave up 6 bases and J gave up 0 bases; unmatched junction bases: 1. This CDR3 contains 14 residues. The CDR3 is CASSGTSGSYEQYF. CDR3 DNA sequence: TGTGCCAGCAGCGGGACTAGCGGCTCCTACGAGCAGTACTTC.

The chain joins TRBV19 to TRBJ2-3, with D possibly matching TRBD2 (5 bases). Germline CDR1 and CDR2: LNHDA and SQIVND (reference sequence). Trimming pared 4 bases from V and 0 bases from J, leaving 11 bases between. This CDR3 spans 15 amino acids. The CDR3 loop reads CASSTERSSTDTQYF. The CDR3 region has the DNA TGTGCCAGTAGTACCGAGCGGTCTAGCACAGATACGCAGTATTTT.

The V call is TRBV11-1, the J call TRBJ2-7, with 9 bases identical to TRBD2. Germline V lookup: CDR1 SGHAT, CDR2 FQDESV (reference sequence). The V gene end was trimmed by 5 bases and the J gene end by 5 bases; junction bases not matched to a gene: 10. This CDR3 spans 15 amino acids. The CDR3 DNA sequence: TGTGCCAGCAGCCCCTCGCCAGCGGGAGGCCACGAGCAGTACTTC. Encoded protein: CASSPSPAGGHEQYF.

The gene calls are TRBV6-5 and TRBJ2-5; a possible D gene is TRBD2 (7 bases). Germline loops: CDR1 MNHEY, CDR2 SVGAGI. The CDR3 has 14 amino acids. V was trimmed by 11 bases and J by 2 bases, leaving 18 bases between them. As DNA, the CDR3 is TGTGCCGGGAAACGGGGGGCCGGGCAAGAGACCCAGTACTTC. Protein product: CAGKRGAGQETQYF.

The chain has TRBV5-6 and TRBJ2-5; tentative D call: TRBD1 (6 bases). The CDR3 is 15 residues long. V was pared by 3 bases and J by 7 bases, with 19 bases between. Germline assignment: CDR1 SGHDT and CDR2 YYEEEE. CDR3 coding DNA: TGTGCCAGCAGCTCGGGTGGGGGCCCCCTAGGGACCCAGTACTTC. It encodes CASSSGGGPLGTQYF.

This chain connects TRBV21-1 to TRBJ2-3; the DNA was not compared with TRBD1, the D call given in the table. TRBV21-1 has pseudogene status. The CDR3 spans 17 residues. DNA for the CDR3: TGTGCCAGCAGCAAAGAGGCGAGGGGGCGATCAACAGATACGCAGTATTTT. Its translation: CASSKEARGRSTDTQYF.

The CDR3 coding sequence is TGTGCCAGCAGCGTAGGAGGACAGCCATACAATGAGCAGTTCTTC. It is translated as CASSVGGQPYNEQFF. This chain uses TRBV5-6 with TRBJ2-1; D is possibly TRBD1 (6 bases). Trimming took 4 bases from V and 4 from J, leaving 15 bases between them. The CDR3 consists of 15 residues. CDR1 and CDR2 (germline): SGHDT, YYEEEE.

CDR3: CASSTGDRSMDASGNTIYF. In DNA form, the CDR3 reads TGTGCCAGCAGCACGGGGGACAGAAGCATGGACGCCTCTGGAAACACCATATATTTT. The J gene is TRBJ1-3, the V gene TRBV5-6; TRBD1 agrees at 7 bases. V dropped 4 bases and J dropped 0; count of bases not matched to a gene: 16. This CDR3 has 19 residues. CDR1 SGHDT and CDR2 YYEEEE come from the germline V gene.

The chain is built from TRBV11-2 and TRBJ2-1, with 8 bases fitting TRBD2. This CDR3 is 14 amino acids long. Trimming cost V 1 base and J 6 bases; bases outside gene matches: 2. CDR1 is SGHAT, CDR2 FQNNGV, per germline. CDR3 sequence reads: CASSLAGGFNEQFF. CDR3 nucleotide sequence: TGTGCCAGCAGCTTAGCGGGAGGGTTCAATGAGCAGTTCTTC.

There are a few counts of this clone. The J gene is TRBJ2-2, the V gene TRBV12-3 or TRBV12-4; no reliable D call. V was pared by 3 bases and J by 2 bases, with 4 bases between. The CDR3 consists of 13 residues. CDR3 sequence reads: CASSLSNTGELFF. The CDR3 nucleotides read TGTGCCAGCAGTTTGTCAAACACCGGGGAGCTGTTTTTT.

The rearrangement links TRBV30 to TRBJ2-3, with a tentative D call TRBD2 (6 bases). Germline V gives CDR1 GTSNPN, CDR2 SVGIG (reference sequence). V was pared by 1 base and J by 2 bases, with 13 bases between. This CDR3 region has 15 residues. CDR3 sequence: CAWSGYSGSTDTQYF. The DNA for the CDR3 is TGTGCCTGGAGTGGGTATAGCGGATCCACAGATACGCAGTATTTT.